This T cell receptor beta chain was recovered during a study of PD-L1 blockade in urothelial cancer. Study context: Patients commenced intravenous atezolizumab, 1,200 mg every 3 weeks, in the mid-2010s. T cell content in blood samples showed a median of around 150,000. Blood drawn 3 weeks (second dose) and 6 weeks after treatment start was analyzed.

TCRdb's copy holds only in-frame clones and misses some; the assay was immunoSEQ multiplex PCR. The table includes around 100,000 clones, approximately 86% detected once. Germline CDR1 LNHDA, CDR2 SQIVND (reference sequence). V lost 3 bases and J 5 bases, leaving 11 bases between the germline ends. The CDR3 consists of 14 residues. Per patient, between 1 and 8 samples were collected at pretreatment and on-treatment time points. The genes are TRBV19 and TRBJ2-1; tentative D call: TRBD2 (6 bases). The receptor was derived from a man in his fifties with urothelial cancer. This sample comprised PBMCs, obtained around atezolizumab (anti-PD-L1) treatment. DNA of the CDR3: TGTGCCAGTAGTATCGGTAGCGGTAACAATGAGCAGTTCTTC. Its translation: CASSIGSGNNEQFF.